Each of the 27 T cell receptor beta chains below was sequenced from the same sample in a study of OX40 agonist ivuxolimab in advanced cancers. The assay was immunoSEQ multiplex PCR, and TCRdb's table has in-frame clones only and misses some. Found here are 73,000 or so clones, roughly 85% of them singletons; the top ten hold 0.65% to 0.9%. The material sequenced was CD4+ or CD8+ T cells sorted from blood, taken in a trial of the OX40 agonist ivuxolimab. The receptors originated from an adult with an advanced solid tumor such as melanoma, head and neck, liver or kidney cancer.

This chain links TRBV28 with TRBJ2-7, with 8 nucleotides matching TRBD1. Germline V gene sequence: CDR1 MDHEN, CDR2 SYDVKM. The CDR3 contains 15 residues. V shed 6 bases, J shed 7 bases, and the junction held 14 bases outside the gene matches. The chain's CDR3 is CASSLTGTGAWEQYF. The DNA for the CDR3 is TGTGCCAGCAGCCTTACCGGGACAGGCGCCTGGGAGCAGTACTTC. The complete variable domain, with remaining parts taken from reference TRBV28 and TRBJ2-7, reads DVKVTQSSRYLVKRTGEKVFLECVQDMDHENMFWYRQDPGLGLRLIYFSYDVKMKEKGDIPEGYSVSREKKERFSLILESASTNQTSMYLCASSLTGTGAWEQYFGPGTRLTVT.

The chain is built from TRBV10-1 and TRBJ2-3, with D possibly TRBD2 on 5 matching bases. V was clipped by 5 bases and J by 1 base, with 13 bases between them. CDR1 WNHNN and CDR2 SYGVQD come from the germline V gene (reference sequence). This CDR3 has 15 amino acids. The CDR3 DNA reads TGCGCCAGCAGTCCCCAAGCCGGGGGCACAGATACGCAGTATTTT. Translating gives CASSPQAGGTDTQYF.

This clone showed up many times. The gene calls are TRBV19 and TRBJ1-4; weak D call: TRBD1 (5 bases). V lost 10 bases and J lost 0, with 15 bases in between. The CDR3 totals 15 residues. Germline assignment: CDR1 LNHDA and CDR2 SQIVND (reference sequence). The CDR3 sequence is CATARGGTTNEKLFF. CDR3 DNA: TGTGCCACCGCCCGGGGGGGGACAACTAATGAAAAACTGTTTTTT.

V is TRBV10-3 and J is TRBJ1-3; no clear D. Germline-derived CDR1 and CDR2 are ENHRY and SYGVKD. V lost 0 bases, J lost 1 base, and 7 bases lay in between. This CDR3 contains 15 residues. The CDR3 DNA reads as TGTGCCATCAGTGAGTCGTGGCTGTCTGGAAACACCATATATTTT. Protein product: CAISESWLSGNTIYF.

This clone was picked up a small number of times. The genes are TRBV9 and TRBJ1-1, with D possibly being TRBD1 (5 bases). V was shortened by 0 bases and J by 0 bases, with 21 bases between the two germline ends. This CDR3 region has 19 residues. The germline gives CDR1 SGDLS, CDR2 YYNGEE. The CDR3 coding sequence is TGTGCCAGCAGCGTAGACCCCAGCACGGGACGGATTTTGAACACTGAAGCTTTCTTT. It translates to CASSVDPSTGRILNTEAFF. Looking up the rest from reference TRBV9 and TRBJ1-1 gives the full variable domain: DSGVTQTPKHLITATGQRVTLRCSPRSGDLSVYWYQQSLDQGLQFLIQYYNGEERAKGNILERFSAQQFPDLHSELNLSSLELGDSALYFCASSVDPSTGRILNTEAFFGQGTRLTVV.

This clone has more than one count but fewer than ten. The V call is TRBV12-5, the J call TRBJ2-5, with D perhaps given as TRBD1 or TRBD2 (5 bases each). Germline lookup yields CDR1 LGHNT and CDR2 FRNRAP. The CDR3 has 14 amino acids. Trimming removed 6 bases from V and 5 bases from J, with 16 bases in between. The CDR3 loop is CASGRDGTWETQYF. CDR3 DNA sequence: TGTGCTAGTGGCCGGGACGGGACGTGGGAGACCCAGTACTTC.

The V call is TRBV4-2, the J call TRBJ2-7; 7 bases agree with TRBD1. The trim removed 1 base at V and 4 bases at J, leaving 7 bases unmatched. The CDR3 totals 15 residues. CDR1 is LGHNA and CDR2 is YNFKEQ in the germline V gene. For the CDR3, the DNA is TGTGCCAGCAGCCAAGGTGGGACAGCCGCGTACGAGCAGTACTTC. Translating gives CASSQGGTAAYEQYF.

The gene calls are TRBV19 and TRBJ2-2; D gene uncertain. CDR1 and CDR2 from the germline V gene are LNHDA and SQIVND (reference sequence). CDR3 size: 18 residues. V lost 0 bases and J 3 bases, leaving 17 bases between the germline ends. CDR3 amino acids: CASSIDGIASWDTGELFF. The CDR3 region has the DNA TGTGCCAGTAGTATAGATGGTATCGCTAGTTGGGACACCGGGGAGCTGTTTTTT.

V gene TRBV9 combines with J gene TRBJ1-1, with D tentatively TRBD1 (6 bases). Germline CDR1 is SGDLS and CDR2 is YYNGEE. V lost 5 bases to trimming and J lost 3 bases, with 17 bases between them. CDR3 length: 15 residues. The CDR3 region is CASRGGQIGDTEAFF. The CDR3 coding sequence is TGTGCCAGCAGAGGAGGACAGATCGGGGACACTGAAGCTTTCTTT.

The chain recombines TRBV11-2 with TRBJ1-4; D is perhaps TRBD1 (5 bases). The CDR3 has 13 amino acids. Germline V CDR1 and CDR2: SGHAT, FQNNGV. Trimming cost V 6 bases and J 8 bases, with 13 bases left between them. CDR3 sequence reads: CASSWGLGEKLFF. In DNA form, the CDR3 reads TGTGCCAGCAGTTGGGGCTTGGGGGAAAAACTGTTTTTT.

V is TRBV4-3 and J is TRBJ2-3; 11 bases agree with TRBD1. The V gene end was trimmed by 3 bases and the J gene end by 5 bases; junction bases not matched to a gene: 10. The CDR3 contains 17 residues. CDR1 and CDR2 from the germline V gene are LGHNA and YSLEER. The CDR3 protein is CASSQAWTGGGEDTQYF. The CDR3 DNA reads as TGCGCCAGCAGCCAGGCCTGGACAGGGGGCGGGGAAGATACGCAGTATTTT.

This sequence joins TRBV19 and TRBJ1-1; D is ambiguous. Deletions cut 5 bases from V and 3 bases from J, with 10 bases between. Germline CDR1 is LNHDA and CDR2 is SQIVND (reference sequence). CDR3 length: 13 amino acids. The CDR3 loop reads CASSVISDTEAFF. Here the CDR3 DNA reads TGTGCCAGTAGTGTCATCTCGGACACTGAAGCTTTCTTT.

This chain uses TRBV5-5 with TRBJ2-5, with D perhaps assigned TRBD1 or TRBD2 (5 bases each). The CDR3 is 15 amino acids. Germline V lookup: CDR1 SGHKS, CDR2 YYEKEE (reference sequence). V was trimmed by 4 bases and J by 2 bases, leaving 15 bases between them. The CDR3 is CASSPSGRLQETQYF. CDR3 bases: TGTGCCAGCAGCCCGTCGGGACGGCTACAAGAGACCCAGTACTTC.

The CDR3, as DNA: TGTGCCAGCAGTTCTGGTGGACAGGGACATAATGAAAAACTGTTTTTT. Translating it yields CASSSGGQGHNEKLFF. The V and J genes are TRBV28 and TRBJ1-4, with TRBD1 identical over 8 bases. This CDR3 comprises 16 residues. Germline V lookup: CDR1 MDHEN, CDR2 SYDVKM. V was pared by 4 bases and J by 4 bases, with 8 bases of the junction left unmatched.

This clone was counted a single time. V gene TRBV9 combines with J gene TRBJ1-5, with D unclear. Trimming left V 0 bases short and J 8 bases short, with 12 bases between. The CDR3 runs to 14 residues. Germline lookup yields CDR1 SGDLS and CDR2 YYNGEE. The CDR3 coding sequence is TGTGCCAGCAGCGTAGGCCCAGGCCCAGAGCCCCAGCATTTT. This translates into CASSVGPGPEPQHF.

This sequence joins TRBV18 and TRBJ2-7; 7 bases fit TRBD1. CDR1 is KGHSH and CDR2 is LQKENI in the germline V gene. After removal of 3 bases from V and 6 bases from J, the junction contained 8 bases not matched to a gene. The CDR3 spans 14 residues. The DNA for the CDR3 is TGTGCCAGCTCACCCAGACAGGGCCTAGGCGAGCAGTACTTC. Translated: CASSPRQGLGEQYF.

This chain connects TRBV7-9 to TRBJ2-7, with D unresolved. Germline-derived CDR1 and CDR2 are SEHNR and FQNEAQ (reference sequence). The CDR3 contains 11 residues. The germline V and J ends were trimmed by 4 bases and 3 bases, with 4 bases remaining between them. CDR3 region: CASSSHYEQYF. In nucleotides, the CDR3 is TGTGCCAGCAGCTCCCACTACGAGCAGTACTTC.

The rearrangement links TRBV7-7 to TRBJ2-1; tentative D call: TRBD1 (5 bases). Per germline, CDR1 SSHAT and CDR2 FNYEAQ (reference sequence). The ends were cut back, 5 bases at V and 4 bases at J, with 15 bases in the middle. The CDR3 runs to 15 residues. The CDR3: CASSAQAGQYNEQFF. The CDR3 DNA follows: TGTGCCAGCAGCGCCCAGGCCGGACAATACAATGAGCAGTTCTTC. Full variable domain (outside the CDR3, taken from reference TRBV7-7 and TRBJ2-1): GAGVSQSPRYKVTKRGQDVTLRCDPISSHATLYWYQQALGQGPEFLTYFNYEAQPDKSGLPSDRFSAERPEGSISTLTIQRTEQRDSAMYRCASSAQAGQYNEQFFGPGTRLTVL.

The J gene is TRBJ1-5, the V gene TRBV6-6; D unclear. The germline CDR1 and CDR2 sequences are MNHNY and SVGAGI (reference sequence). The CDR3 runs to 14 residues. Trimming took off 4 bases at V and 2 bases at J, with 9 bases between the two ends. CDR3 protein: CASSFPEGNQPQHF. The CDR3 coding sequence is TGTGCCAGCAGTTTCCCCGAGGGCAATCAGCCCCAGCATTTT.

This rearrangement joins TRBV18 to TRBJ2-1, with D uncertain. V was trimmed by 2 bases and J by 7 bases, leaving 6 bases between them. The CDR3 is 12 amino acids. Germline V lookup: CDR1 KGHSH, CDR2 LQKENI. The CDR3 bases are TGTGCCAGCTCACCAGGCCAGAATGAGCAGTTCTTC. Its translation: CASSPGQNEQFF. Full variable domain (missing parts from reference TRBV18 and TRBJ2-1): NAGVMQNPRHLVRRRGQEARLRCSPMKGHSHVYWYRQLPEEGLKFMVYLQKENIIDESGMPKERFSAEFPKEGPSILRIQQVVRGDSAAYFCASSPGQNEQFFGPGTRLTVL.

The V call is TRBV25-1, the J call TRBJ2-1; no firm D call. V shed 6 bases and J shed 5 bases, with 5 bases lying between them. Per germline, CDR1 MGHDK and CDR2 SYGVNS. The CDR3 runs to 11 residues. CDR3 sequence (DNA): TGTGCCAGCAGAGGACACAATGAGCAGTTCTTC. Residues: CASRGHNEQFF.

The chain combines TRBV19 with TRBJ2-2; the D call may be TRBD1 or TRBD2 (5 bases each). CDR3 length equals 14 residues. Per germline, CDR1 LNHDA and CDR2 SQIVND (reference sequence). V lost 7 bases to trimming and J lost 1 base, with 10 bases between them. CDR3 sequence (DNA): TGTGCCAGTACCCGGGACCGGAACACCGGGGAGCTGTTTTTT. Translating gives CASTRDRNTGELFF.

The gene calls are TRBV5-6 and TRBJ2-2, with 10 bases fitting TRBD1. Germline CDR1 SGHDT, CDR2 YYEEEE. With V trimmed by 5 bases and J by 2 bases, 6 bases remained unmatched. This CDR3 comprises 16 residues. CDR3 DNA sequence: TGTGCCAGCAGTCCAGACAGGGGGCGTAACACCGGGGAGCTGTTTTTT. Its translation: CASSPDRGRNTGELFF.

Regarding this clone: At one of its ends the junction is not consistent with the germline gene, which may arise from a read error. The chain couples TRBV7-7 to TRBJ2-7; D is tentatively TRBD1 or TRBD2 (5 bases each). The CDR3 is 15 residues long. CDR1 is SSHAT and CDR2 is FNYEAQ in the germline V gene (reference sequence). CDR3: CASSPGPGSPYEQYF. As DNA, the CDR3 is TGTGCTAGCAGCCCGGGGCCCGGGTCCCCTTACGAGCAGTACTTC.

J is TRBJ2-1 and V is TRBV5-1; 12 positions match TRBD2. This CDR3 has 16 amino acids. V lost 5 bases to trimming and J lost 4 bases; unmatched junction nucleotides: 7. CDR1 SGHRS and CDR2 YFSETQ come from the germline V gene. CDR3 bases: TGCGCCAGCAGGTTTTCCGGGACTAGCGGGTACAATGAGCAGTTCTTC. This encodes CASRFSGTSGYNEQFF.

In its sample, this clone was seen a few times. The chain is built from TRBV11-2 and TRBJ1-3; tentatively, D is TRBD1 (6 bases). Germline CDR1 and CDR2: SGHAT and FQNNGV. This CDR3 is 16 amino acids long. V lost 2 bases to trimming and J lost 0 bases, with 11 bases between them. CDR3 coding DNA: TGTGCCAGCAGCTTAAGGGGGGGGAACTCTGGAAACACCATATATTTT. Translation gives CASSLRGGNSGNTIYF.

V and J are TRBV7-2 and TRBJ2-7; D may be TRBD1 or TRBD2 (6 bases each). V was cut by 3 bases and J by 2 bases, with 14 bases left in between. The CDR3 covers 15 residues. Per germline, CDR1 SGHTA and CDR2 FQGNSA. The CDR3 spells CASSLEGGSTYEQYF. The CDR3 DNA is TGTGCCAGCAGCTTGGAGGGGGGCAGTACCTACGAGCAGTACTTC.